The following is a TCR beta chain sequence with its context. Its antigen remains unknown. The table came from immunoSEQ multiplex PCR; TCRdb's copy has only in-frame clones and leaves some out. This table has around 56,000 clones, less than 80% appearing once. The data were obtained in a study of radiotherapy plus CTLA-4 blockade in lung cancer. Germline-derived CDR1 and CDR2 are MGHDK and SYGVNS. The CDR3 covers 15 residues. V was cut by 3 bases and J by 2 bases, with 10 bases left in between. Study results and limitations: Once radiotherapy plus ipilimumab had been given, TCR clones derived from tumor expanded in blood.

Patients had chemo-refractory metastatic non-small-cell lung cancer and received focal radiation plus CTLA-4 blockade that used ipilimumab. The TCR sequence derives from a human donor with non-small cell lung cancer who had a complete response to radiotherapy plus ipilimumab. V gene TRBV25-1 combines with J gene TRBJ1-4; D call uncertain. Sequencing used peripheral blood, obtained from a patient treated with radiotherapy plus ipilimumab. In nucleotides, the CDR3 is TGTGCCAGCAGTGATATGAGAAGTACTAATGAAAAACTGTTTTTT. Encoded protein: CASSDMRSTNEKLFF.